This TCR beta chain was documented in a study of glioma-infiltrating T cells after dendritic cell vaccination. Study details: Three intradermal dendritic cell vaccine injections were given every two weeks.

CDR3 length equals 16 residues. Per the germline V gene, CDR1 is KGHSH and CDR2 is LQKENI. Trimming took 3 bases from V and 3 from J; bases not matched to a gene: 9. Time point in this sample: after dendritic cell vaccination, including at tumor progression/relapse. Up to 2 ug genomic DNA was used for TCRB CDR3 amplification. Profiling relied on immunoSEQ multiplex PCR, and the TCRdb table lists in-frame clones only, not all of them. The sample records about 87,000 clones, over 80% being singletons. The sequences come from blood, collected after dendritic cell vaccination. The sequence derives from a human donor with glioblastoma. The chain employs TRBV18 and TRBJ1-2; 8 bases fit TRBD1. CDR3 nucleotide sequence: TGTGCCAGCTCACCCTCATCCGGACAGGGAGACTATGGCTACACCTTC. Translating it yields CASSPSSGQGDYGYTF.